The rows below give T cell receptor beta chains drawn from one sample of a study of T-cell memory formation after mild COVID-19. TCRdb fed the 5' RACE reads into MiXCR, producing one record per CDR3 protein. The sample contains about 560,000 distinct CDR3 sequences, about a sixth of which appear only once. Specimen: PBMCs or a T cell subset sorted from them (not recorded which). The receptor set was obtained from an adult woman who had mild COVID-19 (a few samples of this study predate the infection). Cell type and time point are not known. CDR3s include the opening cysteine and the closing phenylalanine or tryptophan. The D gene is left open where the match is weak. Size is stated for part of the rows, as once, few or many counts, or as a class when the clone is expanded.

d_call j_call v_call clone_size cdr3_aa cdr3_nt
. TRBJ1-6 TRBV9 few CASSVVERGSPLHF TGTGCCAGCAGCGTAGTAGAGAGGGGTTCACCCCTCCACTTT
. TRBJ1-6 TRBV7-8 . CASSSQDLWGNDSPLHF TGTGCCAGCAGCTCCCAGGACTTGTGGGGGAATGATTCACCCCTCCACTTT
TRBD1 TRBJ2-2 TRBV7-8 many CASSYRDRGFTGELFF TGTGCCAGCAGCTATAGGGACAGGGGGTTCACCGGGGAGCTGTTTTTT
TRBD1 TRBJ1-5 TRBV15 . CATSSGQGGNQPQHF TGTGCCACCAGCTCGGGACAGGGCGGCAATCAGCCCCAGCATTTT
. TRBJ2-1 TRBV5-1 many CASSLAGRAEYNEQFF TGCGCCAGCAGCTTGGCCGGACGAGCGGAGTACAATGAGCAGTTCTTC
. TRBJ1-2 TRBV20-1 few CSASRTGLNYGYTF TGCAGTGCTAGCCGTACAGGGCTCAACTATGGCTACACCTTC
TRBD1 TRBJ1-2 TRBV20-1 . CSATRDADWDRGLYGYTF TGCAGTGCTACCCGAGATGCGGATTGGGACAGGGGGCTTTATGGCTACACCTTC
. TRBJ1-2 TRBV12-3/TRBV12-4 . CASSSYDTYGYTF TGTGCCAGCAGTTCCTACGACACCTATGGCTACACCTTC
. TRBJ2-7 TRBV19 . CARPDNSSYEQYF TGTGCCAGGCCGGACAACAGCTCCTACGAGCAGTACTTC
. TRBJ2-1 TRBV6-2/TRBV6-3 few CASSHGAQFF TGTGCCAGCAGTCACGGGGCGCAGTTCTTC
. TRBJ2-7 TRBV7-9 . CASSLGLASSYEQYF TGTGCCAGCAGCTTAGGGCTAGCGTCCTCCTACGAGCAGTACTTC
TRBD2 TRBJ2-7 TRBV12-3/TRBV12-4 few CASSFSLAGDRYEQYF TGTGCCAGCAGTTTTTCCCTAGCGGGAGACAGGTACGAGCAGTACTTC
TRBD1 TRBJ2-1 TRBV5-1 . CASSPTGPGYNEQFF TGCGCCAGCAGCCCGACAGGGCCGGGGTACAATGAGCAGTTCTTC
. TRBJ1-1 TRBV20-1 . CSVTRARAFF TGCAGCGTGACCCGGGCAAGAGCTTTCTTT
. TRBJ2-7 TRBV20-1 . CSAPPGGFSDYEQYF TGCAGTGCTCCCCCCGGCGGGTTCAGCGACTACGAGCAGTACTTC
TRBD1 TRBJ2-7 TRBV6-5 few CASSYSTGGSYEQYF TGTGCCAGCAGTTACTCGACAGGGGGCTCCTACGAGCAGTACTTC
TRBD1 TRBJ2-1 TRBV28 . CASSSLRYGTAIYNEQFF TGTGCCAGCAGTTCTCTCAGGTACGGGACAGCGATCTACAATGAGCAGTTCTTC
. TRBJ2-7 TRBV7-2 few CASSLQQSYEQYF TGTGCCAGCAGCTTACAACAGTCCTACGAGCAGTACTTC
. TRBJ2-1 TRBV27 . CASSLLGAQFF TGTGCCAGCAGTTTATTGGGTGCGCAGTTCTTC
TRBD1 TRBJ1-6 TRBV7-8 few CASSRTGAVNSPLHF TGTGCCAGCAGCCGGACAGGGGCCGTGAATTCACCCCTCCACTTT
. TRBJ1-2 TRBV3-1 once CASSQELGKGYGYTF TGTGCCAGCAGCCAAGAACTAGGGAAAGGTTATGGCTACACCTTC
. TRBJ2-2 TRBV10-2 few CASSDLAGSSTGELFF TGCGCCAGCAGTGACTTGGCAGGGTCGAGCACCGGGGAGCTGTTTTTT